This T cell receptor (beta chain) is from a study of blood T cell repertoires in COVID-19. The wider study: Specimens from acute and convalescent COVID-19 originated in the United States, Italy and Spain. Sources were T cells, B-cell-depleted T cells, or PBMCs; the material itself was cDNA or gDNA.

There are 13 residues in the CDR3. Trimming stripped 5 bases from V and 3 bases from J, with 8 bases between. Germline CDR1 KGHSH, CDR2 LQKENI. Original methodology: Nucleated cell number was recorded as an estimate derived from reference gene primer amplification. Sequencing was performed with immunoSEQ multiplex PCR; in TCRdb, only in-frame clones are kept and a portion is missing. V, J and clone size reflect that table, while D and trimming were determined from the DNA. This table holds roughly 110,000 clones, roughly 84% found once. This TCR was sampled from a man aged 35 to 55 with acute or convalescent COVID-19. V gene TRBV18 combines with J gene TRBJ1-5, with a tentative D call TRBD1 (6 bases). Sample: peripheral blood. The CDR3 loop is CASSGGANQPQHF. The CDR3 DNA reads as TGTGCCAGCTCAGGGGGGGCCAATCAGCCCCAGCATTTT.